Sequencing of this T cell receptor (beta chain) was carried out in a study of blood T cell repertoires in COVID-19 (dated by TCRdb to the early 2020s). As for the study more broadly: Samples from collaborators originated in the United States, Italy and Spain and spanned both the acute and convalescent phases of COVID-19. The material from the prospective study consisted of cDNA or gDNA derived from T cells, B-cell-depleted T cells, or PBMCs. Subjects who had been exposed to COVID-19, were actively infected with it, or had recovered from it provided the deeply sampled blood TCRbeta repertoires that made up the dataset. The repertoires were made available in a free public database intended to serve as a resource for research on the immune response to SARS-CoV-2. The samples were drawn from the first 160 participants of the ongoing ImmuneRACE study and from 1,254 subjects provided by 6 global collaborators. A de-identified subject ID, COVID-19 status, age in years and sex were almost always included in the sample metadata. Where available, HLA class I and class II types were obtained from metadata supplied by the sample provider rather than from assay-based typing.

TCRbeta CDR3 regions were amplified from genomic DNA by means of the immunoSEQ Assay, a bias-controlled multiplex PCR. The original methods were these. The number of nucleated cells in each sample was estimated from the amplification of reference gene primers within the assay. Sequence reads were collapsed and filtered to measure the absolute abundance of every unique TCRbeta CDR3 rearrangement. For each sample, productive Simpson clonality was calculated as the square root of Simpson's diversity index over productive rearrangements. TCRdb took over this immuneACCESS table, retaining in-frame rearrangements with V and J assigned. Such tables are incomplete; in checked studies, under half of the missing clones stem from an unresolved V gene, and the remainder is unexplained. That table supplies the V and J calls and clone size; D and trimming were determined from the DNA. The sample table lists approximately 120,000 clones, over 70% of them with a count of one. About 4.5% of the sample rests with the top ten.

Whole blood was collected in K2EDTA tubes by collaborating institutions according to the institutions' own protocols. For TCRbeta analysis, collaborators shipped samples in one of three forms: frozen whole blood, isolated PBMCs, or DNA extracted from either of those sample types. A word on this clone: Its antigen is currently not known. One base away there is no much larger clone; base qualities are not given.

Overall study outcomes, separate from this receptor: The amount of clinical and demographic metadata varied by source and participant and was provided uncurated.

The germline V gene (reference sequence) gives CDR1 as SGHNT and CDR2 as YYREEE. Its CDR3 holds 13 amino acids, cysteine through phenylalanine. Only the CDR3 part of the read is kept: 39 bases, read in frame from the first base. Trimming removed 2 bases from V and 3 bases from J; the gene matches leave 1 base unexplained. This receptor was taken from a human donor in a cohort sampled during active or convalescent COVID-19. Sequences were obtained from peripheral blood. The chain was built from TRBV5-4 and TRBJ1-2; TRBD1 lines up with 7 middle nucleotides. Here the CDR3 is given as CASSFDRDYGYTF. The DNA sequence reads TGTGCCAGCAGCTTTGACAGGGACTATGGCTACACCTTC.